The 14 T cell receptor beta chains given below trace back to one sample, sequenced in a study of T cells in Graves' hyperthyroidism and ophthalmopathy. From RNA transcripts, TCR beta CDR3 regions were amplified. TCR CDR3 underwent first-round RT-PCR with the HTBI primer set. TCRdb reprocessed the multiplex PCR reads via MiXCR and lists one record per CDR3 protein. The table has fewer than 450,000 distinct CDR3 sequences, about 18% seen once; the top ten hold around a third. The sequenced sample consisted of blood. The receptors derive from a young woman with Graves' hyperthyroidism that later progressed to Graves' ophthalmopathy.

In this sample, this clonotype turned up a few times. The genes are TRBV6-5 and TRBJ1-1; possible D gene TRBD1, 5 bases. The length of the CDR3 is 15 residues. Trimming pared 2 bases from V and 1 base from J, leaving 11 bases between. CDR1 and CDR2 from the germline V gene are MNHEY and SVGAGI. The CDR3 spells CASSYRGQGNTEAFF. DNA of the CDR3: TGTGCCAGCAGTTACAGAGGGCAGGGGAACACTGAAGCTTTCTTT.

This clonotype was observed many times. This rearrangement joins TRBV30 to TRBJ1-5; perhaps TRBD1 as D (6 bases). The V and J ends lost 2 bases and 7 bases respectively, with 12 bases between them. This CDR3 is built from 13 residues. Germline CDR1 reads GTSNPN; CDR2 reads SVGIG (reference sequence). In DNA form, the CDR3 reads TGTGCCTGGAGTAGGGGGGTCGAACAGCCCCAGCATTTT. Translated: CAWSRGVEQPQHF.

This clonotype was seen ten or more times. This chain joins TRBV5-1 and TRBJ2-5, with D perhaps matching TRBD2 (6 bases). Germline values: CDR1 SGHRS, CDR2 YFSETQ. CDR3 length: 14 residues. V lost 1 base and J 5 bases, leaving 12 bases between the germline ends. CDR3 in DNA: TGCGCCAGCAGCTTGATGGGGGGTTCGGAGACCCAGTACTTC. Amino acid sequence: CASSLMGGSETQYF.

This clonotype was found many times. The DNA for the CDR3 is TGTGCCAGCAGTTTTCCTGGGGGTCTAACAGATACGCAGTATTTT. Protein: CASSFPGGLTDTQYF. The chain carries TRBV12-3 or TRBV12-4 and TRBJ2-3; D may match TRBD1 or TRBD2 (5 bases each). CDR3 size: 15 residues. V was pared by 3 bases and J by 3 bases, with 13 bases between.

The chain joins TRBV4-1 to TRBJ2-3; perhaps TRBD2 as D (5 bases). The CDR3 is 15 residues long. V lost 1 base, J lost 4 bases, and 12 bases lay in between. The germline V gene has CDR1 MGHRA and CDR2 YSYEKL. As DNA, the CDR3 is TGCGCCAGCAGCCAAGTGGGAGCAGCCTCAGATACGCAGTATTTT. Encoded protein: CASSQVGAASDTQYF.

V usage is TRBV5-4 and J usage is TRBJ2-1, with 10 bases lining up with TRBD2. The CDR3 consists of 16 residues. Per the germline V gene, CDR1 is SGHNT and CDR2 is YYREEE (reference sequence). With 2 bases clipped from V and 7 bases from J, the junction kept 9 bases outside the gene matches. The CDR3 DNA reads as TGTGCCAGCAGCTTACTTACTAGCGGGAAGACAAATGAGCAGTTCTTC. Protein product: CASSLLTSGKTNEQFF.

In this sample, this clonotype turned up many times. V usage is TRBV20-1 and J usage is TRBJ1-1; unclear D gene. Germline V gives CDR1 DFQATT, CDR2 SNEGSKA (reference sequence). V was clipped by 6 bases and J by 7 bases, with 18 bases between them. This CDR3 is built from 13 residues. DNA of the CDR3: TGCAGTGCGCCCCCTCCTCAATATGGTGAAGCTTTCTTT. Translating it yields CSAPPPQYGEAFF.

This clonotype was seen ten or more times. This chain uses TRBV27 with TRBJ2-3; 9 bases map to TRBD2. The CDR3 consists of 16 residues. J lost 2 bases, V lost 6 bases, and 9 bases had no gene match. Germline CDR1 reads MNHEY; CDR2 reads SMNVEV (reference sequence). For the CDR3, the DNA is TGTGCCAGCAGCCGCAGAGTAGCGGGGGCCACAGATACGCAGTATTTT. Encoded protein: CASSRRVAGATDTQYF.

There are many counts of this clonotype. The chain links TRBV18 to TRBJ2-3; D remains ambiguous. The germline CDR1 and CDR2 sequences are KGHSH and LQKENI. This CDR3 has 13 amino acids. Trimming removed 2 bases from V and 4 bases from J, with 7 bases in between. The chain's CDR3 is CASSPVNADTQYF. The CDR3 bases are TGTGCCAGCTCACCAGTGAACGCAGATACGCAGTATTTT.

This clonotype has a handful of counts. The CDR3 sequence: CARTRCGTAYEQYF. The CDR3 DNA follows: TGTGCCCGTACCCGCTGTGGCACGGCCTACGAGCAGTACTTC. This chain connects TRBV19 to TRBJ2-7; D not resolved. Germline V gene data show CDR1 as LNHDA and CDR2 as SQIVND (reference sequence). CDR3 size: 14 residues. The ends were cut back, 11 bases at V and 2 bases at J, with 19 bases in the middle. The complete variable domain, with remaining parts taken from reference TRBV19 and TRBJ2-7, reads DGGITQSPKYLFRKEGQNVTLSCEQNLNHDAMYWYRQDPGQGLRLIYYSQIVNDFQKGDIAEGYSVSREKKESFPLTVTSAQKNPTAFYLCARTRCGTAYEQYFGPGTRLTVT.

This clonotype was recorded at least ten times. The CDR3 here is CASSSPRYTEAFF. In DNA form, the CDR3 reads TGTGCCAGCAGCTCTCCCCGATACACTGAAGCTTTCTTT. This rearrangement joins TRBV7-8 to TRBJ1-1, with D unclear. The V and J ends lost 4 bases and 3 bases respectively, with 9 bases between them. Germline V gene sequence: CDR1 SGHVS, CDR2 FQNEAQ. The CDR3 totals 13 residues.

With respect to this clonotype: The junction departs from the called germline gene at one end, perhaps through a read error. This chain connects TRBV4-1 to TRBJ2-6, with 7 positions matching TRBD1. CDR1 and CDR2 from the germline V gene are MGHRA and YSYEKL. The CDR3 is 18 amino acids. The CDR3 is CASSQGGRGITGANVLTF. The CDR3 nucleotides are TGCGCCAGCAGTCAAGGGGGCAGGGGGATCACTGGGGCCAACGTCCTGACTTTC.

This clonotype has more than one count but fewer than ten. V gene TRBV19 combines with J gene TRBJ2-4, with 8 bases that match TRBD1. Germline CDR1 LNHDA, CDR2 SQIVND (reference sequence). The trim removed 7 bases at V and 9 bases at J, leaving 8 bases unmatched. The CDR3 is made up of 13 amino acids. CDR3 nucleotide sequence: TGTGCCAGTACCTCAGGGGGCGCGAGCATTCAGTACTTC. Protein sequence: CASTSGGASIQYF.

V is TRBV6-1 and J is TRBJ2-7; no firm D call. This CDR3 spans 12 amino acids. Looked up from germline, CDR1 is MNHNS and CDR2 is SASEGT. Trimming took 0 bases from V and 6 from J, leaving 6 bases between them. CDR3 nucleotide sequence: TGTGCCAGCAGTGAAGCCAGGCGCGAGCAGTACTTC. Translated: CASSEARREQYF.